This T cell receptor (beta chain) was sequenced in a study of T cells in women clearing cervical HPV infection. About this clone itself: Its cognate antigen is unknown. The read terminates 3 residues before the CDR3 end, so the remaining end is supplied by the germline J gene.

Germline assignment: CDR1 SNHLY and CDR2 FYNNEI. The CDR3 runs 14 residues. Trimming shortened V by 5 bases and J by 8 bases, and 13 bases separated the two germline ends. Notes on the study in general: Unknown T-cell numbers per sample may underlie the richness differences.

Profiling relied on immunoSEQ multiplex PCR, and the TCRdb table lists in-frame clones only, not all of them. The sample data list about 30,000 clones. This chain links TRBV2 with TRBJ1-6, with a possible D match to TRBD1 (6 bases). The source is a woman between 18 and 70 years old with a cervical HPV16 infection that either progressed to CIN3+ or cleared (not recorded which). Sequencing used blood buffy coat. CDR3 in amino acids: CASSRTGIYSPLHF. CDR3 DNA (partial): TGTGCCAGCAGTCGAACAGGGATCTATTCACCC. The entire variable domain, with the rest obtained from reference TRBV2 and TRBJ1-6, is as follows: EPEVTQTPSHQVTQMGQEVILRCVPISNHLYFYWYRQILGQKVEFLVSFYNNEISEKSEIFDDQFSVERPDGSNFTLKIRSTKLEDSAMYFCASSRTGIYSPLHFGNGTRLTVT.